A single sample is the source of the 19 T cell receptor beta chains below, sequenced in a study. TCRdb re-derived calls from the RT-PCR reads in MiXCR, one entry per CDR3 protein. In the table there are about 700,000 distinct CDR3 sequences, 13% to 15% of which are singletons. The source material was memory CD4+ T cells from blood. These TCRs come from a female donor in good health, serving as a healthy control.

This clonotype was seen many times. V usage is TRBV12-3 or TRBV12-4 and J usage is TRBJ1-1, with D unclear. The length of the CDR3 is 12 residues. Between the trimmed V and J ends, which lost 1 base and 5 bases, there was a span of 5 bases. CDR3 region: CASSLVATEAFF. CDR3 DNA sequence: TGTGCCAGCAGTTTAGTGGCTACTGAAGCTTTCTTT.

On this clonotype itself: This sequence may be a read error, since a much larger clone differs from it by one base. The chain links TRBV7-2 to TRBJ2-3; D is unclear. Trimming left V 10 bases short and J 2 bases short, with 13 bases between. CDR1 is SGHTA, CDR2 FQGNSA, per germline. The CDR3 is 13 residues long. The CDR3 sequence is CAIGAYSTDTQYF. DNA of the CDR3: TGTGCCATCGGCGCGTACTCCACAGATACGCAGTATTTT.

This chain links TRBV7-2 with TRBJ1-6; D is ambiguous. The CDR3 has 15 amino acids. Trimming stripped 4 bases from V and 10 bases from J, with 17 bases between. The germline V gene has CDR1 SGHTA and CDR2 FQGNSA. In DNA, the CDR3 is TGTGCCAGCAGCTCCTCCACGGGGAGTCTGTCACCCCTCCACTTT. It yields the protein CASSSSTGSLSPLHF.

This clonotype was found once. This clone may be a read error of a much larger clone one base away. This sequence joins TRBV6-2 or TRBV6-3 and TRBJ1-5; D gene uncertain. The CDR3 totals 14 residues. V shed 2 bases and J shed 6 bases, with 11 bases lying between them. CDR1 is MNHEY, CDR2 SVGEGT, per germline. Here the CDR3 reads CASSYGVVGQPQHF. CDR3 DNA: TGTGCCAGCAGTTACGGGGTCGTGGGTCAGCCCCAGCATTTT.

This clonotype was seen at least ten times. Written as DNA, the CDR3 is TGCAGTGCTAGCGGGGGTAACCAGCCCCAGCATTTT. Protein: CSASGGNQPQHF. The chain uses TRBV20-1 and TRBJ1-5; tentative D call: TRBD1 (5 bases). With 3 bases removed from V and 7 bases from J, the gap between germline ends came to 10 bases. Germline V gene lookup returns CDR1 DFQATT and CDR2 SNEGSKA (reference sequence). The CDR3 spans 12 residues.

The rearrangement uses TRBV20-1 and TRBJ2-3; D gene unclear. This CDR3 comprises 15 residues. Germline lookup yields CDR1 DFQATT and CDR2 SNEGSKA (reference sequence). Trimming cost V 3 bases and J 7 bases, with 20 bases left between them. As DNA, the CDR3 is TGCAGTGCTAGCGACGCCCTAAGCCCGCCTCATACGCAGTATTTT. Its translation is CSASDALSPPHTQYF.

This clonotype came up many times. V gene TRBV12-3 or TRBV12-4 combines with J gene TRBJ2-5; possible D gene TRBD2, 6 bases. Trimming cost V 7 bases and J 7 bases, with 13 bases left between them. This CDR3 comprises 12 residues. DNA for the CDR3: TGTGCCAGCACGGAGTCGGAGGGGACCCAGTACTTC. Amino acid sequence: CASTESEGTQYF.

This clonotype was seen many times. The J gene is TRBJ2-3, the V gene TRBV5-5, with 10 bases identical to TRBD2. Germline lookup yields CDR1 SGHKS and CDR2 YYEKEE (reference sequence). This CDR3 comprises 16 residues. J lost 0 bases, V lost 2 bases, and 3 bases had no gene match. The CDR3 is CASSLSTSGSTDTQYF. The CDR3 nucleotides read TGTGCCAGCAGCTTATCGACTAGCGGGAGCACAGATACGCAGTATTTT.

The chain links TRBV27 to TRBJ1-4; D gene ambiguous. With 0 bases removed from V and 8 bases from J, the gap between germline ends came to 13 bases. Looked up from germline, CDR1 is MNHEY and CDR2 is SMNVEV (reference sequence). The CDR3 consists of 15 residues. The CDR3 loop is CASSLSPRVGEKLFF. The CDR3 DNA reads TGTGCCAGCAGTTTATCGCCCCGGGTAGGGGAAAAACTGTTTTTT.

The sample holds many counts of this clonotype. CDR3 amino acids: CASSPTDPNWPFEQYF. The CDR3 DNA follows: TGTGCCAGCAGCCCGACCGACCCCAACTGGCCTTTCGAGCAGTACTTC. This chain connects TRBV7-8 to TRBJ2-7, with D unresolved. CDR1 is SGHVS and CDR2 is FQNEAQ in the germline V gene. Trimming cost V 5 bases and J 6 bases, with 23 bases left between them. The CDR3 totals 16 residues.

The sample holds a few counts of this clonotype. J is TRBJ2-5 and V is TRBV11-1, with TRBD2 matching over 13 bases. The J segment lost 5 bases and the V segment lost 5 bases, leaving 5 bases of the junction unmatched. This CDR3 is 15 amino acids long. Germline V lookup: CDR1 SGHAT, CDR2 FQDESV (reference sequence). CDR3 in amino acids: CASSRRLAGGETQYF. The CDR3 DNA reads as TGTGCCAGCAGCCGCCGACTAGCGGGAGGTGAGACCCAGTACTTC.

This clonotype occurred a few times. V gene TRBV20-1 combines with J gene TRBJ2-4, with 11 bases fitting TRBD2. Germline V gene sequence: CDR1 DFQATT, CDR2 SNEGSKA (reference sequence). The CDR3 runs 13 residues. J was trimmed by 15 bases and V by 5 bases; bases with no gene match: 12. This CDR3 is CSAGSTSGTLAYF. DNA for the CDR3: TGCAGTGCTGGCTCGACTAGCGGGACACTTGCGTACTTC.

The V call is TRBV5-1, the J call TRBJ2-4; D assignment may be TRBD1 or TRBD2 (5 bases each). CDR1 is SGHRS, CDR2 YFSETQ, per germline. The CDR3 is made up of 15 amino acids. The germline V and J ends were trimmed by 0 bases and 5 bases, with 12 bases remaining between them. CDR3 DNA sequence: TGCGCCAGCAGCTTGGGGGTACCGGGACAAAACATTCAGTACTTC. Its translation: CASSLGVPGQNIQYF.

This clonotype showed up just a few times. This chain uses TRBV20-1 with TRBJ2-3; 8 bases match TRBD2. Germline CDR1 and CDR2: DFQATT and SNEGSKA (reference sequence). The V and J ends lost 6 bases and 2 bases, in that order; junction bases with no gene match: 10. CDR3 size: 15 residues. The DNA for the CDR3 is TGCAGTGCCAATCCTAGCGGGTCCCTCACAGATACGCAGTATTTT. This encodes CSANPSGSLTDTQYF.

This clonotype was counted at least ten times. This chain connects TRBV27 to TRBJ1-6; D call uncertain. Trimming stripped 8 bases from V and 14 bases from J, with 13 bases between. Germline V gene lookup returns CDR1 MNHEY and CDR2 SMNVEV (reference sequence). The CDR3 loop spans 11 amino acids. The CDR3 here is CASSGFGTLHF. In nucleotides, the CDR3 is TGTGCCAGCTCAGGATTCGGGACCCTCCACTTT.

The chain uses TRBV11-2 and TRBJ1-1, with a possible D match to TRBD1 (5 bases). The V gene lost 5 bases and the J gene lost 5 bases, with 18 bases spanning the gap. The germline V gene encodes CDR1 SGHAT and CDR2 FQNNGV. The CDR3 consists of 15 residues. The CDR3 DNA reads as TGTGCCAGCAGCCACTGGACACAAGGGGAGACTGAAGCTTTCTTT. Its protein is CASSHWTQGETEAFF.

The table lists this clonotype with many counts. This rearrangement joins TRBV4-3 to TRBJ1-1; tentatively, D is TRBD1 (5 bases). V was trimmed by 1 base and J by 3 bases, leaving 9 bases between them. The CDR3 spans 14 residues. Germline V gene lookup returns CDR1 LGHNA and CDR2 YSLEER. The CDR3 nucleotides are TGCGCCAGCAGCCAAGGTACAGGAGACACTGAAGCTTTCTTT. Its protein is CASSQGTGDTEAFF.

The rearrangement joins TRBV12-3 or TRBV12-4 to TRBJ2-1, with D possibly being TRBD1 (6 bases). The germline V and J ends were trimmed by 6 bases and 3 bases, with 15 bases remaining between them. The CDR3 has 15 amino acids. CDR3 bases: TGTGCCAGCAGACCAGGCAGGGGCGTCTACAATGAGCAGTTCTTC. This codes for CASRPGRGVYNEQFF.

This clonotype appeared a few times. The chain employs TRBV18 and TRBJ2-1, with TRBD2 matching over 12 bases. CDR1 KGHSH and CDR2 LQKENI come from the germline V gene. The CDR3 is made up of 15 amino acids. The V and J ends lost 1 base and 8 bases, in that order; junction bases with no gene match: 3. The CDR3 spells CASSPLTSGSHEQFF. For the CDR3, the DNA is TGTGCCAGCTCACCACTGACTAGCGGGAGTCATGAGCAGTTCTTC.